These T cell receptor beta chains were read from a single sample in a study of blood T cells in healthy people across ages. Using its own MiXCR run on the 5' RACE reads, TCRdb lists one record per CDR3 protein. The data show some 920,000 distinct CDR3 sequences, about 53% seen once. The specimen sequenced was blood. These receptors came from an older woman in good health. Each CDR3 is given without its conserved first and last residue.

J gene | V gene | CDR3 protein
TRBJ2-1 | TRBV20-1 | SATKWRAQYNEQF
TRBJ2-5 | TRBV5-1 | ASSLKQARLAGETQY
TRBJ2-7 | TRBV11-2 | ASRSTGGSTGEQY
TRBJ2-1 | TRBV4-2 | ASSQASAGLESNEQF
TRBJ2-6 | TRBV28 | ASGERVLSGANVLT
TRBJ2-1 | TRBV10-3 | AISVEGGGNEQF
TRBJ2-1 | TRBV4-2 | ASSPWTGAGYNEQF
TRBJ1-1 | TRBV28 | ASSPGTEKMNTEAF
TRBJ1-1 | TRBV20-1 | SAKGNMNTEAF
TRBJ2-7 | TRBV9 | ASSVGSFYEQY
TRBJ2-7 | TRBV7-2 | ASSSRAGAPFEQY
TRBJ2-7 | TRBV6-5 | ASNKGGLRDEQY
. | TRBV2 | ASMETSGGNEQY
TRBJ2-2 | TRBV7-6 | ASSTIGTSGRGELF
TRBJ2-1 | TRBV20-1 | SARSYNEQF
TRBJ2-3 | TRBV9 | ASSARDRGPYTQY
TRBJ2-1 | TRBV3-1 | ASVSTSGRAYNEQF
TRBJ2-3 | TRBV5-1 | ASSPRWAGTDTQY
TRBJ2-3 | TRBV4-3 | ASSRLQSEVDTQY
TRBJ2-7 | TRBV6-5 | ASSIRDFGTYEQY
TRBJ1-4 | TRBV3-1 | ASSPGGRNEKLF
TRBJ2-7 | TRBV29-1 | SVQRTSGYEQY
TRBJ2-3 | TRBV28 | ASEDRVTDTQY
TRBJ2-7 | TRBV12-3/TRBV12-4 | ASSFYNTGQGLEQY
TRBJ2-5 | TRBV7-9 | ASSLATGQETQY
TRBJ1-6 | TRBV3-1 | ASKGGDFGSPLH
TRBJ2-7 | TRBV27 | ASSLYGAYEQY
. | TRBV27 | ANSLSWTINEQY
TRBJ2-2 | TRBV20-1 | SAELGELF
TRBJ2-5 | TRBV11-2 | ASSFTLRGRGETQY
TRBJ2-5 | TRBV3-1 | ASSQDLELEQY
TRBJ2-1 | TRBV20-1 | SATKYRDYNYNEQF
TRBJ2-1 | TRBV12-3/TRBV12-4 | ASSLNAWASYNEQF
TRBJ2-7 | TRBV5-1 | ASSAPSGLNEQY
TRBJ1-2 | TRBV15 | ATSSNAGYYGYT
TRBJ2-7 | TRBV20-1 | SANRWVAGSPYEQY
TRBJ2-2 | TRBV4-2 | ASSQDGYRFAGGGGELF
TRBJ2-7 | TRBV5-1 | ASSPGQGRINEQY
TRBJ2-3 | TRBV29-1 | SVGPRREGLDTQY
TRBJ1-1 | TRBV10-3 | AISESLPGGTEAF
. | TRBV20-1 | SARRQGLAGFNEQY
TRBJ1-5 | TRBV7-8 | ASSLGRVGPQH
TRBJ1-6 | TRBV20-1 | SASADRGNSPLH
TRBJ2-3 | TRBV3-1 | ASSWGEVDTQY
TRBJ2-1 | TRBV6-5 | ASIVAGVPPNNEQF
TRBJ1-4 | TRBV25-1 | ASTPQGPANEKLF
TRBJ2-7 | TRBV10-2 | ASSESTSGPSYEQY
TRBJ2-6 | TRBV27 | ASRRGQGYGANVLT
TRBJ2-7 | TRBV6-2/TRBV6-3 | ASRKLAGTYEQY
TRBJ2-7 | TRBV7-9 | ASSSISINRDEQY
. | TRBV5-1 | ASAAGQRNEQY
TRBJ2-5 | TRBV20-1 | SASVGEAVNEQY
TRBJ2-5 | TRBV20-1 | SALVETQY
. | TRBV30 | AWSTTWDGTGVSEQY
TRBJ2-6 | TRBV2 | ATTLNGANVLT